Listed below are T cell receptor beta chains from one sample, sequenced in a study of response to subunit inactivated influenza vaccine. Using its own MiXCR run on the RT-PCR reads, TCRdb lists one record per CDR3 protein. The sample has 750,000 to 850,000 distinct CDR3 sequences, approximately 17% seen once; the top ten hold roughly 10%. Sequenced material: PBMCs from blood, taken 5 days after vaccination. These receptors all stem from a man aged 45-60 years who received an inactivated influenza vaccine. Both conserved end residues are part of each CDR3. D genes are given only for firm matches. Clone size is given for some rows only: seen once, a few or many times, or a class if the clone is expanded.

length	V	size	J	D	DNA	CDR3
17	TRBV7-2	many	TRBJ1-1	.	TGTGCCAGCAGCCCCCCCCCACGGAGTTTGGGGAACACTGAAGCTTTCTTT	CASSPPPRSLGNTEAFF
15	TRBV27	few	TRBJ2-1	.	TGTGCCAGCAGTTTATTTAGGGCTAGTAGTGAAGGGCAGTTCTTC	CASSLFRASSEGQFF
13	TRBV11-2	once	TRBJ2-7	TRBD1	TGTGCCAGCAGCTCTACGGACAGGAGCGAGCAGTACTTC	CASSSTDRSEQYF
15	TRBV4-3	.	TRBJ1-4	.	TGCGCCAGCAGCCAAGATACGTCACCCAGTAAAAAACTGTTTTTT	CASSQDTSPSKKLFF
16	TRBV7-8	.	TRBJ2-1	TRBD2	TGTGCCAGCAGCCATTCGTTTGCGGGGGGCCAGGATGAGCAGTTCTTC	CASSHSFAGGQDEQFF
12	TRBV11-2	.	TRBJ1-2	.	TGTGCCAGCACCCAAGAGGGGCACGGCTACACCTTC	CASTQEGHGYTF
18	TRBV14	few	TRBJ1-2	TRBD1	TGTGCCAGCAGCCAAGATCTAAGAGAGACAGGGGGCACCTATGGCTACACCTTC	CASSQDLRETGGTYGYTF
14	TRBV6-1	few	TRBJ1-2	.	TGTGCCAGCAGTGAGGTTGGCAGCAACTATGGCTACACCTTC	CASSEVGSNYGYTF
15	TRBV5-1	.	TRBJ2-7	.	TGCGCCAGCAGCTTGGAACCTCAAAGCTCCTACGAGCAGTACTTC	CASSLEPQSSYEQYF
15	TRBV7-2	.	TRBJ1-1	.	TGTGCCAGCAGCTTAGCGGGGGGACGCGGGGGTGAAGCTTTCTTT	CASSLAGGRGGEAFF
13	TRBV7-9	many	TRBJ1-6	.	TGTGCCAGCAGCTCCGGACAGAATTCACCCCTCCACTTT	CASSSGQNSPLHF
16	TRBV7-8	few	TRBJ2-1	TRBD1	TGTGCCAGCAGCTTAGTGGGCAGGGGGCTCTACAATGAGCAGTTCTTC	CASSLVGRGLYNEQFF
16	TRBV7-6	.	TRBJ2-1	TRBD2	TGTGCCAGCAGCTTAGTACTCTGGACTAGATACAATGAGCAGTTCTTC	CASSLVLWTRYNEQFF
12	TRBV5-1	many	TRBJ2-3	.	TGTGCCAGCAGCCTTAACACAGATACGCAGTATTTT	CASSLNTDTQYF
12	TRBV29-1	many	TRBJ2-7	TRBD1	TGCAGCGTTTCGGACAGGGGGCCCGAGCAGTACTTC	CSVSDRGPEQYF
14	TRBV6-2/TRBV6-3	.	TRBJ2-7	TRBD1	TGTGCCAGCAGTTACTTCAGGGGGATGAGCGAGCAGTACTTC	CASSYFRGMSEQYF
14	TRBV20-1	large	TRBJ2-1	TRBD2	TGCAGTGCTGTACCGGGACTAGACTACAATGAGCAGTTCTTC	CSAVPGLDYNEQFF
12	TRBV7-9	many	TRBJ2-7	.	TGTGCCAGCAGCTGGACGGGGGCCGAGCAGTACTTC	CASSWTGAEQYF
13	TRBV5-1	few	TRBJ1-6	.	TGCGCCAGCAGCTTGGAAGAAGGGTCACCCCTCCACTTT	CASSLEEGSPLHF
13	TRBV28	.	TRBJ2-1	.	TGTGCCAGCAACGGGAACTCCTACAATGAGCAGTTCTTC	CASNGNSYNEQFF
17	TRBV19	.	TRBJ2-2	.	TGTGCCAGTAGTCCTCCTGGTTGGAGGGGAGGCACCGGGGAGCTGTTTTTT	CASSPPGWRGGTGELFF
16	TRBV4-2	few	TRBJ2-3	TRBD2	TGTGCCAGCAGCCAAGAGGTCGGGGGGGCCACAGATACGCAGTATTTT	CASSQEVGGATDTQYF
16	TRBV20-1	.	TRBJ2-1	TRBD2	TGCAGTGCTAGGCCTAGCGGGAGTCGCCATTACAATGAGCAGTTCTTC	CSARPSGSRHYNEQFF
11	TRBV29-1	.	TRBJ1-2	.	TGCAGCGTTGTGGAGGGGGACACCCGCACCTTC	CSVVEGDTRTF
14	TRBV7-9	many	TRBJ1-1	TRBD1	TGTGCCAGCAGCGTAGGGGGCGCGGGGACTGAAGCTTTCTTT	CASSVGGAGTEAFF
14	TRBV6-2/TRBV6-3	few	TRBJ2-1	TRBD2	TGTGCCAGCAGTCTTAGCGGGGGGGCGGCTGAGCAGTTCTTC	CASSLSGGAAEQFF
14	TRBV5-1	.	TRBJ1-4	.	TGCGCCAGCAGCTTGGCCACAGCTAATGAAAAACTGTTTTTT	CASSLATANEKLFF
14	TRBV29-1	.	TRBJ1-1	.	TGCAGCGTTGAGAGGGAGGACCTGAACACTGAAGCTTTCTTT	CSVEREDLNTEAFF
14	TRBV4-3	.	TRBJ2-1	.	TGCGCCAGCAGCCAAGATTTGGGTGAGGGTGAGCAGTTCTTC	CASSQDLGEGEQFF
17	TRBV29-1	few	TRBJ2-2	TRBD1	TGCAGCGTTGAACAGGCTGGGACAGGAGTAAACACCGGGGAGCTGTTTTTT	CSVEQAGTGVNTGELFF
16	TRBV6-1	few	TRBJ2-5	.	TGTGCAACCCGAGGAGGGGGGGCCTCAAGGAAAGAGACCCAGTACTTC	CATRGGGASRKETQYF
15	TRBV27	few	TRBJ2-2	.	TGTGCCAGCAAAGAGGGTTTTGGGCGGACCGGGGAGCTGTTTTTT	CASKEGFGRTGELFF
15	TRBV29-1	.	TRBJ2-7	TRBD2	TGCAGCGTTGCGGGACTAGCGGACCCTTCCTACGAGCAGTACTTC	CSVAGLADPSYEQYF
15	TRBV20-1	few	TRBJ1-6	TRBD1	TGCAGTGCTAGTCGGGACAGCTCCTATAATTCACCCCTCCACTTT	CSASRDSSYNSPLHF
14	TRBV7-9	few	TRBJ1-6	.	TGTGCCAGCAGCTCCTGGACGGATAATTCACCCCTCCACTTT	CASSSWTDNSPLHF
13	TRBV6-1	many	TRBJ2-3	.	TGTGCCAGCAGTGCCTACGATCAGATAGCGCAGTATTTT	CASSAYDQIAQYF
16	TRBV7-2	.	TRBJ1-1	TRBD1	TGTGCCAGCAGCCGGGGGGCAGGGGGCAGGAACACTGAAGCTTTCTTT	CASSRGAGGRNTEAFF
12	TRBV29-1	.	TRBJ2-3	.	TGCAGCGTCAAAGCGTCGTCTGATACGCAGTATTTT	CSVKASSDTQYF
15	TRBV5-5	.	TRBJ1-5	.	TGTGCCAGCAGCTCACACACCGGTCTTAATCAGCCCCAGCATTTT	CASSSHTGLNQPQHF
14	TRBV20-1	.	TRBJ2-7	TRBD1	TGCAGTGCTAAGCCGGGACAGGGTGGCCACGAGCAGTACTTC	CSAKPGQGGHEQYF
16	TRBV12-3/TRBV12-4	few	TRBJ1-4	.	TGTGCCAGCAGTTTAGCGCGTGGTAGGGGGAATGAAAAACTGTTTTTT	CASSLARGRGNEKLFF
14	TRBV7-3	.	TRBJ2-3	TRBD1	TGTGCCAGCAGCTTAGGGGGACAGCACCTTACGCAGTATTTT	CASSLGGQHLTQYF
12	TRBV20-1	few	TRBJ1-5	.	TGCAGTGCTAGTCGGGGGACCCAGCCCCAGCATTTT	CSASRGTQPQHF
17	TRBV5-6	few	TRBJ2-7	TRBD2	TGTGCCAGCAGCTTGGGGATTCTAGCGGGAGGCAAGTACGAGCAGTACTTC	CASSLGILAGGKYEQYF
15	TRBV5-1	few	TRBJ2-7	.	TGCGCCAGCAGCCTAACGACAGGCGTATCCTACGAGCAGTACTTC	CASSLTTGVSYEQYF
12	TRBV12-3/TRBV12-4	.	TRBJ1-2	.	TGTGCCAGCAGCCAGGGACCTCGGGGCTACACCTTC	CASSQGPRGYTF
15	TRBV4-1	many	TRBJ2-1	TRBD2	TGCGCCAGCAGCCAAGGACTAGCGGTGTACAATGAGCAGTTCTTC	CASSQGLAVYNEQFF
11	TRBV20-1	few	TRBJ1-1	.	TGCAGCATGAAAATGAACACTGAAGCTTTCTTT	CSMKMNTEAFF
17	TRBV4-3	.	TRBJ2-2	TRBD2	TGCGCCAGCAGCCGAACGGGACTAGCGGGAAACACCGGGGAGCTGTTTTTT	CASSRTGLAGNTGELFF
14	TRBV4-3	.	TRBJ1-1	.	TGCGCCAGCAGCCATCTGGGGGACGGCACTGAAGCTTTCTTT	CASSHLGDGTEAFF
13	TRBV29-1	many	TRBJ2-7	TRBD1	TGCAGCGTTGGCGACAGGGGGCCTAACGAGCAGTACTTC	CSVGDRGPNEQYF
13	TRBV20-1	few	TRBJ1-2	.	TGCAGTGCTTCCCTTTCAGTAGGGCATGGCTACACCTTC	CSASLSVGHGYTF
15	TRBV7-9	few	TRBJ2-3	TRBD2	TGTGCCAGCAGCTTGAGCGGGGTCGGCACAGATACGCAGTATTTT	CASSLSGVGTDTQYF
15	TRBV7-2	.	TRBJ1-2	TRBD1	TGTGCCAGCAGCTTACCAGGGGGCTGGGACTATGGCTACACCTTC	CASSLPGGWDYGYTF
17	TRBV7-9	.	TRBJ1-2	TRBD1	TGTGCCAGCAGCTCAAACTCTGGACAGGGGGCCATATATGGCTACACCTTC	CASSSNSGQGAIYGYTF
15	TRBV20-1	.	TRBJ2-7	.	TGCAGTGCTACCCTAGGGGGAGGGAGGGCGAGGGAGCAGTACTTC	CSATLGGGRAREQYF
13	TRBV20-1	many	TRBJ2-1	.	TGCAGTGCTAGAGATATACTTCACAATGAGCAGTTCTTC	CSARDILHNEQFF
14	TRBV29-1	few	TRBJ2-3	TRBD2	TGCAGCGTTGAAACTAGCGGGGGGACAGATACGCAGTATTTT	CSVETSGGTDTQYF
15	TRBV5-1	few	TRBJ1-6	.	TGCGCCAGCAGCTTGGAGGGACCGTCTAATTCACCCCTCCACTTT	CASSLEGPSNSPLHF
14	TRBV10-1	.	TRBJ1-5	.	TGCGCCAGCAGTGGTGGGGATCGCAATCAGCCCCAGCATTTT	CASSGGDRNQPQHF